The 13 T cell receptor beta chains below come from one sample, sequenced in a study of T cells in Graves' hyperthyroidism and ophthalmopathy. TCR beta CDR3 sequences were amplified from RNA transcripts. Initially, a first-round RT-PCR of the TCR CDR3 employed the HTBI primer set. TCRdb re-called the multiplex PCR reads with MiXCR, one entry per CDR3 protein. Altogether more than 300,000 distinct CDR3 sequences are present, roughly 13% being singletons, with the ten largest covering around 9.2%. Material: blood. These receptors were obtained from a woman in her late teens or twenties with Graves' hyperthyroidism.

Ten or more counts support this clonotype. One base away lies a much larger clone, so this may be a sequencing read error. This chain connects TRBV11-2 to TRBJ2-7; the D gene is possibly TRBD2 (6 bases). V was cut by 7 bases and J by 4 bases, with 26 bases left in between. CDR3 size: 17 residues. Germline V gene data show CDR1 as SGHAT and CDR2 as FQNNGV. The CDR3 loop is CASNRRGARVLGYEQYF. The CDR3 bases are TGTGCCAGCAACCGGAGGGGAGCCCGGGTTTTGGGGTACGAGCAGTACTTC.

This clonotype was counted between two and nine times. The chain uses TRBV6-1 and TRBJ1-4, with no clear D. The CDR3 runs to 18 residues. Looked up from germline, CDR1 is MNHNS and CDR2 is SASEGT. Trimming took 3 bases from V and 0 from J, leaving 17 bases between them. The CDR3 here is CASSDIGWQNPTNEKLFF. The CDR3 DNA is TGTGCCAGCAGTGACATAGGATGGCAGAACCCAACTAATGAAAAACTGTTTTTT.

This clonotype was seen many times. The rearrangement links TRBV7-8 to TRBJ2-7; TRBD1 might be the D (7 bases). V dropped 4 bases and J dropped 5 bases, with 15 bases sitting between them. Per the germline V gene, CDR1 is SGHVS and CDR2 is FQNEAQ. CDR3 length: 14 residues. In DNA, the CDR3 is TGTGCCAGCAGCTCACTGACAGGGAGGCACGAGCAGTACTTC. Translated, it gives CASSSLTGRHEQYF.

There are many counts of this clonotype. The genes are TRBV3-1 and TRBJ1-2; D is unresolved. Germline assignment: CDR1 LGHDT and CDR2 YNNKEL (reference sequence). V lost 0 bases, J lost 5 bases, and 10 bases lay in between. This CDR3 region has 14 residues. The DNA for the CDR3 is TGTGCCAGCAGCCAAGATTTGGGTGGGTATGGCTACACCTTC. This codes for CASSQDLGGYGYTF.

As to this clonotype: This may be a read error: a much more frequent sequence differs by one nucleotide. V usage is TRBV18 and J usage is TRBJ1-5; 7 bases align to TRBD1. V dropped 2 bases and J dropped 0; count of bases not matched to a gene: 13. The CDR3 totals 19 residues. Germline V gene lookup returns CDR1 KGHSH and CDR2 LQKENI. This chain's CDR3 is CASSPNGSRGKGSNQPQHF. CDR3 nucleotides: TGTGCCAGCTCACCAAATGGTTCCAGGGGGAAAGGTAGCAATCAGCCCCAGCATTTT.

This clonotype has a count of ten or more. The chain's CDR3 is CAVGIDGSYEQYF. In DNA form, the CDR3 reads TGTGCCGTAGGTATAGACGGCTCCTACGAGCAGTACTTC. V gene TRBV11-2 combines with J gene TRBJ2-7; D ambiguous. CDR3 length: 13 residues. CDR1 is SGHAT, CDR2 FQNNGV, per germline. V lost 11 bases, J lost 0 bases, and 14 bases lay in between.

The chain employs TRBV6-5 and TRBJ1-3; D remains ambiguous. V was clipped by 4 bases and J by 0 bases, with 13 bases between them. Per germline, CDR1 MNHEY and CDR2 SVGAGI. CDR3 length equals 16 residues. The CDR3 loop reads CASSLRASSSGNTIYF. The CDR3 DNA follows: TGTGCCAGCAGTTTAAGAGCCTCAAGCTCTGGAAACACCATATATTTT.

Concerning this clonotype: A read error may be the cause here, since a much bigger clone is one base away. The CDR3 DNA follows: TGCAGTGGTGAGGGGAAGGTGGAAGATACGCAGTATTTT. As protein: CSGEGKVEDTQYF. V gene TRBV20-1 combines with J gene TRBJ2-3; either TRBD1 or TRBD2 may fit D (5 bases each). Per germline, CDR1 DFQATT and CDR2 SNEGSKA (reference sequence). Trimming took off 7 bases at V and 5 bases at J, with 16 bases between the two ends. The CDR3 contains 13 residues.

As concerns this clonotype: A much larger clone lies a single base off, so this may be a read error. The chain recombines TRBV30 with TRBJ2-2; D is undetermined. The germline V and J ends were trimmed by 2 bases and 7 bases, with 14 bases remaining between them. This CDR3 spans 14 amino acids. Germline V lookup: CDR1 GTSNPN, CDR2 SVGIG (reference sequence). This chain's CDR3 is CAWSLGSSGGELFF. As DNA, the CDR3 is TGTGCCTGGAGTCTGGGATCCTCCGGCGGGGAGCTGTTTTTT. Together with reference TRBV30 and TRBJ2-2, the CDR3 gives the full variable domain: SQTIHQWPATLVQPVGSPLSLECTVEGTSNPNLYWYRQAAGRGLQLLFYSVGIGQISSEVPQNLSASRPQDRQFILSSKKLLLSDSGFYLCAWSLGSSGGELFFGEGSRLTVL.

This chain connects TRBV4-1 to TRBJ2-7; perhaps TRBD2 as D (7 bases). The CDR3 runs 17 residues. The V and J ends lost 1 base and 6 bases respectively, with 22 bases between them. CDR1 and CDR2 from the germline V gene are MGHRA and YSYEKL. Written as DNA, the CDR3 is TGCGCCAGCAGCCAAGTGGCCCTAGGGGGGGGTCCTACCGAGCAGTACTTC. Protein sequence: CASSQVALGGGPTEQYF.

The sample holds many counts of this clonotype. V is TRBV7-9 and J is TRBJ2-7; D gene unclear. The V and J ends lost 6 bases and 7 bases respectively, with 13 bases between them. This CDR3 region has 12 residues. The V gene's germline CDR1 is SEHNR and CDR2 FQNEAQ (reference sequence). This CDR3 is CASSSQRMEQYF. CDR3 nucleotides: TGTGCCAGCAGTTCCCAGAGGATGGAGCAGTACTTC.

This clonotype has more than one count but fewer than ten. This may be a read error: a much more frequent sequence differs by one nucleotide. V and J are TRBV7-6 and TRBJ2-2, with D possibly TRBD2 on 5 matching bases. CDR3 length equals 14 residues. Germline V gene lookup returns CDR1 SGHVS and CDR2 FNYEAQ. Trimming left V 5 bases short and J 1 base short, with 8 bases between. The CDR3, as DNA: TGTGCCAGCAGCCCAGCGGAGAACACCGGGGAGCTGTTTTTT. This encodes CASSPAENTGELFF.

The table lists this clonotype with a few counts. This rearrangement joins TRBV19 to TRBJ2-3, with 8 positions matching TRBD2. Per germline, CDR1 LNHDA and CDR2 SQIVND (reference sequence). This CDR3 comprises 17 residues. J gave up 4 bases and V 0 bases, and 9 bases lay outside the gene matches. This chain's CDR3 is CASSIDGGAGVADTQYF. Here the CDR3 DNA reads TGTGCCAGTAGTATAGATGGCGGAGCGGGAGTCGCAGATACGCAGTATTTT.